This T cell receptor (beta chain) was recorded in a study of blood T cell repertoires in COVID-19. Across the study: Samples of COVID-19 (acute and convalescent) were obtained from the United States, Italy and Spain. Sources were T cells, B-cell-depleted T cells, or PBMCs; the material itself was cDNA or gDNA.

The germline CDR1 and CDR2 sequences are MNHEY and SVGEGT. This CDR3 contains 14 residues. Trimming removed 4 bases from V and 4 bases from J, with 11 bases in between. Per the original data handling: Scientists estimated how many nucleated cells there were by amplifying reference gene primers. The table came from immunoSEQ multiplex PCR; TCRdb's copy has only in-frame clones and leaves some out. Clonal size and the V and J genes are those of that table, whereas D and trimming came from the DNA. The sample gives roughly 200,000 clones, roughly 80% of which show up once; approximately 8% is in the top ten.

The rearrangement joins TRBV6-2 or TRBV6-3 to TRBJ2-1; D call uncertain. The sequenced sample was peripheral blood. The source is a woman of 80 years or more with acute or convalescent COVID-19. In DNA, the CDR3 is TGTGCCAGCAGTTTCTCAGACTGGTACAATGAGCAGTTCTTC. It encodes CASSFSDWYNEQFF.